What follows are 13 T cell receptor beta chains derived from one specimen sequenced in a study of cytomegalovirus exposure and HLA in healthy donors. The PCR was carried out with 60 Vbeta primers and 13 Jbeta primers. Data came from immunoSEQ multiplex PCR; TCRdb stores just in-frame clones and leaves some out. The sample lists some 190,000 clones; approximately 85% were seen once. The sample taken for sequencing was PBMCs. The receptors were sampled from a man younger than 30 in good health and CMV-seronegative.

This clone has just one count. J is TRBJ2-5 and V is TRBV2, with D possibly being TRBD2 (6 bases). The CDR3 extends over 12 amino acids. V was pared by 8 bases and J by 2 bases, with 9 bases between. CDR1 and CDR2 (germline): SNHLY, FYNNEI. The CDR3 loop is CASSRGQETQYF. For the CDR3, the DNA is TGTGCCAGCTCTCGGGGGCAAGAGACCCAGTACTTC. The full variable domain, in which reference TRBV2 and TRBJ2-5 provide the parts outside the CDR3, is EPEVTQTPSHQVTQMGQEVILRCVPISNHLYFYWYRQILGQKVEFLVSFYNNEISEKSEIFDDQFSVERPDGSNFTLKIRSTKLEDSAMYFCASSRGQETQYFGPGTRLLVL.

The chain links TRBV27 to TRBJ2-3; 9 positions agree with TRBD2. The germline V gene encodes CDR1 MNHEY and CDR2 SMNVEV (reference sequence). The junction had 11 bases not matched to a gene; V was cut back by 3 bases and J by 1 base. The CDR3 loop spans 18 amino acids. In DNA, the CDR3 is TGTGCCAGCAGTTTTATAGCGGGGGCCATCCTGGGCACAGATACGCAGTATTTT. This sequence encodes CASSFIAGAILGTDTQYF.

The chain links TRBV6-5 to TRBJ2-4; 7 bases map to TRBD1. V lost 5 bases to trimming and J lost 5 bases; unmatched junction nucleotides: 9. Germline CDR1 is MNHEY and CDR2 is SVGAGI. This CDR3 region has 15 residues. CDR3 sequence reads: CASSAVTGSQNIQYF. As DNA, the CDR3 is TGTGCCAGCAGTGCAGTGACAGGGAGCCAAAACATTCAGTACTTC.

This chain connects TRBV9 to TRBJ2-4, with D possibly TRBD1 on 6 matching bases. Germline CDR1 is SGDLS and CDR2 is YYNGEE. This CDR3 comprises 16 residues. Trimming removed 0 bases at V and 3 bases at J, with 13 bases between. For the CDR3, the DNA is TGTGCCAGCAGCGTAGAAGGAGACAGGAACAAAAACATTCAGTACTTC. It specifies CASSVEGDRNKNIQYF.

The rearrangement joins TRBV5-4 to TRBJ2-7; 8 positions match TRBD2. The J segment lost 5 bases and the V segment lost 1 base, leaving 2 bases of the junction unmatched. Germline CDR1 SGHNT, CDR2 YYREEE (reference sequence). The CDR3 is 13 amino acids. The CDR3 here is CASSLQRGNEQYF. In DNA form, the CDR3 reads TGTGCCAGCAGCTTGCAGCGGGGGAACGAGCAGTACTTC.

This sequence joins TRBV29-1 and TRBJ2-1, with TRBD1 as a possible D gene (6 bases). Deletions cut 4 bases from V and 0 bases from J, with 10 bases between. The length of the CDR3 is 14 residues. Per the germline V gene, CDR1 is SQVTM and CDR2 is ANQGSEA. The CDR3 nucleotides read TGCAGCGTTGCACAGGGTACCTCCTACAATGAGCAGTTCTTC. Translating it yields CSVAQGTSYNEQFF.

J is TRBJ2-7 and V is TRBV19, with D unclear. The CDR3 loop spans 12 amino acids. Deletions cut 5 bases from V and 4 bases from J, with 9 bases between. Germline CDR1 LNHDA, CDR2 SQIVND (reference sequence). CDR3 loop: CASSSGPYEQYF. As DNA, the CDR3 is TGTGCCAGTAGTTCAGGTCCTTACGAGCAGTACTTC.

V gene TRBV4-1 combines with J gene TRBJ2-7, with 8 positions matching TRBD1. The V gene's germline CDR1 is MGHRA and CDR2 YSYEKL. Losses at the gene ends were 5 bases for V and 1 base for J; bases not matched to a gene: 10. The CDR3 sequence is 16 residues long. The CDR3 bases are TGCGCCAGCAGCGATGATGGACAGGGTTTTTCCTACGAGCAGTACTTC. It translates to CASSDDGQGFSYEQYF.

The chain recombines TRBV7-2 with TRBJ2-1; 8 bases are shared with TRBD2. The trim removed 5 bases at V and 7 bases at J, leaving 7 bases unmatched. The CDR3 runs 14 residues. Germline CDR1 and CDR2: SGHTA and FQGNSA. The CDR3 bases are TGTGCCAGCAGCAAACTCGGGGGGGAGAATGAGCAGTTCTTC. It translates to CASSKLGGENEQFF.

The chain recombines TRBV5-6 with TRBJ2-3; the match to TRBD2 covers 9 bases. CDR3 size: 15 residues. Germline loops: CDR1 SGHDT, CDR2 YYEEEE. V was pared by 3 bases and J by 7 bases, with 9 bases of the junction left unmatched. The CDR3 DNA reads TGTGCCAGCAGCTCGGGGGCGGGGGGGCCGAATACGCAGTATTTT. This sequence encodes CASSSGAGGPNTQYF.

V usage is TRBV9 and J usage is TRBJ1-3, with D unclear. The V end lost 4 bases, the J end lost 0 bases, and 11 bases lay between the germline ends. The CDR3 loop spans 15 amino acids. Germline V lookup: CDR1 SGDLS, CDR2 YYNGEE. The CDR3 protein is CASSPRADSGNTIYF. The CDR3 coding sequence is TGTGCCAGCAGCCCTAGAGCGGACTCTGGAAACACCATATATTTT.

The genes are TRBV27 and TRBJ2-2; D is uncertain. Germline V CDR1 and CDR2: MNHEY, SMNVEV (reference sequence). The V and J ends lost 3 bases and 7 bases respectively, with 6 bases between them. This CDR3 is 12 amino acids long. The CDR3 loop is CASSFGIGELFF. The CDR3 DNA follows: TGTGCCAGCAGTTTCGGTATCGGGGAGCTGTTTTTT.

V usage is TRBV7-2 and J usage is TRBJ1-2; 7 bases align to TRBD1. The V and J ends lost 5 bases and 6 bases, in that order; junction bases with no gene match: 9. The germline V gene has CDR1 SGHTA and CDR2 FQGNSA. This CDR3 comprises 14 residues. CDR3 residues: CASSVNRGGDGYTF. The CDR3 DNA sequence: TGTGCCAGCAGCGTCAACAGGGGAGGTGATGGCTACACCTTC.